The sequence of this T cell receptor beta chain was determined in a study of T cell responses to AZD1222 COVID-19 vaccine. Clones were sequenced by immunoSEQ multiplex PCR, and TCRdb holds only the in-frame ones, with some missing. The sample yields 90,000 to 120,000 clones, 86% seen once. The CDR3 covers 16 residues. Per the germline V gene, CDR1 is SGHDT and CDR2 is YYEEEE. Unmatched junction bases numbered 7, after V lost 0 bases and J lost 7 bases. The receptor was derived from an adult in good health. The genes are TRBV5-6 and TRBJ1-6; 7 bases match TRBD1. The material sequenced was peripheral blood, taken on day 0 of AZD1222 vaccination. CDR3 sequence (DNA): TGTGCCAGCAGCTTGGCGACGGGACAGCGAAATTCACCCCTCCACTTT. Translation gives CASSLATGQRNSPLHF.